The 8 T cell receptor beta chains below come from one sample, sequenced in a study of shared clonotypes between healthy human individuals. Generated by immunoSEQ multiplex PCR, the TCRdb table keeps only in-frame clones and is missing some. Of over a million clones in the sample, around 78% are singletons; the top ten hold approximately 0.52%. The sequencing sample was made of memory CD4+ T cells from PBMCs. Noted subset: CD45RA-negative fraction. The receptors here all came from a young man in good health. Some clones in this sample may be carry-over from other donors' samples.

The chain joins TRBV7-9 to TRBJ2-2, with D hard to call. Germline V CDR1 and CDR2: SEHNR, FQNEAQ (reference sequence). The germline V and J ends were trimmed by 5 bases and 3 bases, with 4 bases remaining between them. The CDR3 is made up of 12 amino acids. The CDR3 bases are TGTGCCAGCAGCCCGTACACCGGGGAGCTGTTTTTT. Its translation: CASSPYTGELFF.

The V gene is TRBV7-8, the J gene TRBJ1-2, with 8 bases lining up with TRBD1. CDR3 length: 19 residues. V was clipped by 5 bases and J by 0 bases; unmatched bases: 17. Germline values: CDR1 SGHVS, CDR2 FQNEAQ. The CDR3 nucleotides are TGTGCCAGCAGCCAATTCTCCGCAGGGACAGGACTGGCTAACTATGGCTACACCTTC. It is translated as CASSQFSAGTGLANYGYTF.

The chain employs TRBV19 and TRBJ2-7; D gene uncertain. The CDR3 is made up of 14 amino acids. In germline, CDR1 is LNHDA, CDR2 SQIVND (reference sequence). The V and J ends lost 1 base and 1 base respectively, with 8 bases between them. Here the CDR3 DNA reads TGTGCCAGTAGTATAGGCGGAGAGTCCTACGAGCAGTACTTC. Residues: CASSIGGESYEQYF.

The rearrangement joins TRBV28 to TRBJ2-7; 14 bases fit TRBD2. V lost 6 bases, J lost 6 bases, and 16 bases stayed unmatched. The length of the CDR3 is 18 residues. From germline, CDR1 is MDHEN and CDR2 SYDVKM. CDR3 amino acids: CASRTTVRTSGRRGEQYF. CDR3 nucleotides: TGTGCCAGCAGGACGACGGTTAGGACTAGCGGGAGGAGGGGCGAGCAGTACTTC.

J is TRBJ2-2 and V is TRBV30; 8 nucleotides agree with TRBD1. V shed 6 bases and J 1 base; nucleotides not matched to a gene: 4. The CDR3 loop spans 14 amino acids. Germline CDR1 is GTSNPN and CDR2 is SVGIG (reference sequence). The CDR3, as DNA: TGTGCCTGTTCAGGGACAGGGAACACCGGGGAGCTGTTTTTT. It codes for CACSGTGNTGELFF. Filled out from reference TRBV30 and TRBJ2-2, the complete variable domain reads SQTIHQWPATLVQPVGSPLSLECTVEGTSNPNLYWYRQAAGRGLQLLFYSVGIGQISSEVPQNLSASRPQDRQFILSSKKLLLSDSGFYLCACSGTGNTGELFFGEGSRLTVL.

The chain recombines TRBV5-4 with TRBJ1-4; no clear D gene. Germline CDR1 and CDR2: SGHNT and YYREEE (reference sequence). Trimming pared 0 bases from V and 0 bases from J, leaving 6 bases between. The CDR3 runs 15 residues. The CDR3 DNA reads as TGTGCCAGCAGCTTGGGCTTGACAACTAATGAAAAACTGTTTTTT. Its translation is CASSLGLTTNEKLFF.

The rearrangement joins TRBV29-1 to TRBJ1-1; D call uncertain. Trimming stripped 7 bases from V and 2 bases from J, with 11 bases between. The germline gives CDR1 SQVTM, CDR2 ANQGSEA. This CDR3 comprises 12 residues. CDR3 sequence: CSERRGNTEAFF. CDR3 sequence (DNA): TGCAGCGAGCGGCGGGGAAACACTGAAGCTTTCTTT.

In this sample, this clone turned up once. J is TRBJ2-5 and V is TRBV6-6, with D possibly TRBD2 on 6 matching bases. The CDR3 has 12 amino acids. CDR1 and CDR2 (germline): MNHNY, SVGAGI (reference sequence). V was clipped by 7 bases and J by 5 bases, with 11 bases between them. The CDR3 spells CASKRDSETQYF. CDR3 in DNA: TGTGCCAGCAAAAGGGACTCGGAGACCCAGTACTTC.